This T cell receptor beta chain was identified during a study of glioma-infiltrating T cells after dendritic cell vaccination. The CDR3 has 11 residues. The germline CDR1 and CDR2 sequences are DFQATT and SNEGSKA (reference sequence). V dropped 5 bases and J dropped 6 bases, with 9 bases sitting between them. Repertoires were generated with immunoSEQ multiplex PCR, while TCRdb's copy carries only in-frame clones and drops some. The top ten clones hold less than 7% of a sample with 75,000 to 100,000 clones, 70% to 80% of them seen once. This clone showed up just once. Isocitrate dehydrogenase mutation was absent in all glioblastoma patients.

J is TRBJ2-3 and V is TRBV20-1; D is ambiguous. The TCR originated in a human donor with glioblastoma. The source material was blood, sampled before dendritic cell vaccination. The CDR3 reads CSAALTDTQYF. The CDR3 DNA reads TGCAGTGCTGCCCTCACTGATACGCAGTATTTT.